This TCR beta chain comes out of a study of shared clonotypes between healthy human individuals. V lost 2 bases and J lost 0, with 10 bases in between. CDR3 size: 16 residues. CDR1 is MNHEY, CDR2 SVGAGI, per germline. Using immunoSEQ multiplex PCR, the repertoire was profiled, and TCRdb retains in-frame clones only, with some absent. Of roughly 2,300,000 clones listed, about 90% were seen once; the top ten hold about 0.36%. The chain has TRBV6-5 and TRBJ2-2; D is unclear. Sample: naive CD4+ T cells from PBMCs. Subset defined: CD45RA+ positively selected. The clonotype was recovered from a man aged 18 to 29 in good health. Some clones in this sample may be carry-over from other donors' samples. The CDR3 sequence is CASSYDRAANTGELFF. The CDR3, as DNA: TGTGCCAGCAGTTACGATCGGGCGGCGAACACCGGGGAGCTGTTTTTT.